The T cell receptor (beta chain) under discussion was sequenced for a study of blood T cell repertoires in COVID-19. Data came from immunoSEQ multiplex PCR; TCRdb stores just in-frame clones and leaves some out. The table has 150,000 or so clones, over 70% seen once. This clone occurred once. The CDR3 is made up of 17 amino acids. Germline-derived CDR1 and CDR2 are SGHNT and YYREEE (reference sequence). V shed 3 bases, J shed 6 bases, and the junction held 16 bases outside the gene matches. This clonotype originated in a man older than 75 with acute or convalescent COVID-19. The V gene is TRBV5-4, the J gene TRBJ1-2; 8 bases are a match to TRBD1. The material sequenced was peripheral blood. The CDR3 here is CASSSRTGSSLSDGYTF. CDR3 DNA: TGTGCCAGCAGCTCACGGACAGGGTCGAGTCTTTCTGATGGCTACACCTTC.